This TCR beta chain is drawn from a study of control samples from healthy donors and cancer patients. From germline, CDR1 is PRHDT and CDR2 FYEKMQ (reference sequence). The CDR3 loop spans 16 amino acids. The V gene end was trimmed by 5 bases and the J gene end by 3 bases; junction bases not matched to a gene: 3. Measured with immunoSEQ multiplex PCR; TCRdb has only the in-frame clones, and not every one. The sample shows about 150,000 clones, around nine tenths of them seen only once. Sequences were obtained from blood. This clonotype was sampled from a man aged 18 to 30 in good health. The J gene is TRBJ2-3, the V gene TRBV13; 15 nucleotides align to TRBD2. DNA for the CDR3: TGTGCCAGCAGCGGGACTAGCGGGGGGCTGACAGATACGCAGTATTTT. Amino acids: CASSGTSGGLTDTQYF.